This TCR beta chain came from a study of cytomegalovirus exposure and HLA in healthy donors. Assay used: immunoSEQ multiplex PCR; TCRdb lists only in-frame clones, some missing. The sample includes almost 75,000 clones, 85% of them seen just once. On this clone itself: Antigen unknown.

Study-level findings and limits: Testing in vitro showed a few CMV-associated chains specific for CMV antigens. Most TCR sequences showed up rarely, but some public TCRs showed up in many donors.

From germline, CDR1 is SGHTA and CDR2 FQGNSA. The CDR3 has 17 amino acids. The trim removed 1 base at V and 7 bases at J, leaving 11 bases unmatched. The sequence derives from a man aged 25-45 years in good health and CMV-seronegative. The V gene is TRBV7-2, the J gene TRBJ2-2; 8 bases line up with TRBD1. Material for sequencing was PBMCs. CDR3 residues: CASSLGLQGAYGGELFF. CDR3 nucleotide sequence: TGTGCCAGCAGCTTAGGATTGCAGGGGGCGTATGGCGGGGAGCTGTTTTTT.